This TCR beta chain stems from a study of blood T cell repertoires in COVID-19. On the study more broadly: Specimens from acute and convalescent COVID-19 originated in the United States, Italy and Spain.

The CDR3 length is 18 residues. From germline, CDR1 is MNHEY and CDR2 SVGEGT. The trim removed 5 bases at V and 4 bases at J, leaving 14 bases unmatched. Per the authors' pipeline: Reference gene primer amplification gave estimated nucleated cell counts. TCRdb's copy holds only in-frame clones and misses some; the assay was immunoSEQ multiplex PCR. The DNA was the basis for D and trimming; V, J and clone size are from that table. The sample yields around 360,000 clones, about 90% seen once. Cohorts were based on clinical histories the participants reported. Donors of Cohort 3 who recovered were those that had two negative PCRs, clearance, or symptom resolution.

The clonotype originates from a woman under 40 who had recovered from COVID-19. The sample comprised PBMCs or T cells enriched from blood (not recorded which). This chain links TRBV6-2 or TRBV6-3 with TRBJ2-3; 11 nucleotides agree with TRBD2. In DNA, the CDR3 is TGTGCCAGCAGTCGGCCCCCCCTAGCGGGAGGAGCGGCAGATACGCAGTATTTT. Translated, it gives CASSRPPLAGGAADTQYF.